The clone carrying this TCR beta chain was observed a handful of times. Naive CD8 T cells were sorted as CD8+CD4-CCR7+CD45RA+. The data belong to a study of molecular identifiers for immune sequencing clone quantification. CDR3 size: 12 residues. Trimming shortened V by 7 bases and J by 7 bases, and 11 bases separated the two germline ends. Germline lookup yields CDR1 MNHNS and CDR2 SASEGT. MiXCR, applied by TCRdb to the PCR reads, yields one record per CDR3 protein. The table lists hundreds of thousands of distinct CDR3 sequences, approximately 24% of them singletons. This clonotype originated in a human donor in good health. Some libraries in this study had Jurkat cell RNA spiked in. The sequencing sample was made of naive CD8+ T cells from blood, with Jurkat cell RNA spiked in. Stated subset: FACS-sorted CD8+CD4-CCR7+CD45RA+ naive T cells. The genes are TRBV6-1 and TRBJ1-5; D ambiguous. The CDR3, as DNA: TGTGCCAGCAATGCACGGGGACAGCCCCAGCATTTT. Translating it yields CASNARGQPQHF.